The source of this TCR beta chain is a study of shared clonotypes between healthy human individuals. Concerning this clone: Its antigen is as yet unknown.

Germline V gene lookup returns CDR1 SGHVS and CDR2 FQNEAQ. The CDR3 extends over 14 amino acids. Trimming removed 3 bases at V and 5 bases at J, with 12 bases between. Study results and caveats: Lower generation probabilities were found for non-shared clonotypes than for those shared by all four donors.

The repertoire was sequenced with immunoSEQ multiplex PCR; TCRdb's copy has only in-frame clones and lacks some. The sample lists 1.5 million to 1.9 million clones; 95% to 99% were seen once. Sequenced: naive CD4+ T cells sorted from blood. This sample's subset: CD45RA+ positively selected. The genes are TRBV7-8 and TRBJ2-3; possibly TRBD1 or TRBD2 for D (5 bases each). This clonotype was obtained from a man under 40 in good health. The CDR3, as DNA: TGTGCCAGCAGCTTCTCGCAGGGACGAGATACGCAGTATTTT. The encoded protein is CASSFSQGRDTQYF.